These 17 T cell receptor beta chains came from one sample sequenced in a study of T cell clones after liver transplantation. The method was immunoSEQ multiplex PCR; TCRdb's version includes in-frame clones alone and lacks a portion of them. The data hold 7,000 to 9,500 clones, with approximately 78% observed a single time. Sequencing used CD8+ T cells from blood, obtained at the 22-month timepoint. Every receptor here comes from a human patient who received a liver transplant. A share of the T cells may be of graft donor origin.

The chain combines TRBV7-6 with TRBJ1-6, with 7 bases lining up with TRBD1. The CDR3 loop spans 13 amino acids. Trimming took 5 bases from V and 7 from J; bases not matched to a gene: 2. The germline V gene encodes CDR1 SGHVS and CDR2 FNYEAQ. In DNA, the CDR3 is TGTGCCAGCAGCCAGACAGGGAATTCACCCCTCCACTTT. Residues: CASSQTGNSPLHF.

CDR3 nucleotide sequence: TGTGCCAGCAGCGCCAGGATGGCCGACAATGAGCAGTTCTTC. Protein: CASSARMADNEQFF. This rearrangement joins TRBV25-1 to TRBJ2-1, with no clear D. The CDR3 totals 14 residues. Trimming removed 6 bases at V and 5 bases at J, with 14 bases between. Germline CDR1 reads MGHDK; CDR2 reads SYGVNS.

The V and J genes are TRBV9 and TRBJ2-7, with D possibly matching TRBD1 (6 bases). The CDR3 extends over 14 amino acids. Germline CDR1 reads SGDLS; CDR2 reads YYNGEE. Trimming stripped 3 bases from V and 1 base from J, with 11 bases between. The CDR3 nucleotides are TGTGCCAGCAGCGGCCGGGACACTTCCTACGAGCAGTACTTC. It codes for CASSGRDTSYEQYF.

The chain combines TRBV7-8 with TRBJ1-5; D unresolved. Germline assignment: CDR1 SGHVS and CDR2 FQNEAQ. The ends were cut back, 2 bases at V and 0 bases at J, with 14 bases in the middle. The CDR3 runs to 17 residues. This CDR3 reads CASSLRGPFDSNQPQHF. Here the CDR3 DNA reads TGTGCCAGCAGCTTACGAGGTCCCTTTGATAGCAATCAGCCCCAGCATTTT.

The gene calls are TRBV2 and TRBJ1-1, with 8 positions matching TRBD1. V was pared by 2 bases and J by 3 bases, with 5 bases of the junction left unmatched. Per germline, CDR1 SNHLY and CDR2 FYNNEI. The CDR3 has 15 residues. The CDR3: CASSEFQGADTEAFF. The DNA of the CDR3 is TGTGCCAGCAGTGAATTCCAGGGGGCGGACACTGAAGCTTTCTTT.

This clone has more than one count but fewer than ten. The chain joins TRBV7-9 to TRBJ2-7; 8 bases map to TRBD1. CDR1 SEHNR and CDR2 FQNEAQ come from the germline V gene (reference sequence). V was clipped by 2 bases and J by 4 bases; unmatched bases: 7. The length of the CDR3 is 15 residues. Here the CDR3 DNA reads TGTGCCAGCAGCTTAACACAGGGGGAGGAGTACGAGCAGTACTTC. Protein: CASSLTQGEEYEQYF.

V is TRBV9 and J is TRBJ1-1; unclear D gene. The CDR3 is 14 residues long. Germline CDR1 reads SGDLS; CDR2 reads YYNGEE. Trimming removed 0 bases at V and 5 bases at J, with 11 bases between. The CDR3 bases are TGTGCCAGCAGCGTAGACGGAGTAAGAACTGAAGCTTTCTTT. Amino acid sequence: CASSVDGVRTEAFF.

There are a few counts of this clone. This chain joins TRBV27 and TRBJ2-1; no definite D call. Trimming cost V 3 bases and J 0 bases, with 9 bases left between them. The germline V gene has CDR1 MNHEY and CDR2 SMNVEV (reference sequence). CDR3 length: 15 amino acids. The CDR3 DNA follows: TGTGCCAGCAGTTTCGACGCAGACTCCTACAATGAGCAGTTCTTC. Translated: CASSFDADSYNEQFF.

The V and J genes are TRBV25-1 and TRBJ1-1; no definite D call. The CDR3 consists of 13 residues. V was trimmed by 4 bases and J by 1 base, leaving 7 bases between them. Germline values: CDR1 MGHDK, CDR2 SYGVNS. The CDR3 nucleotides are TGTGCCAGCAGTGGGTTAGAGAACACTGAAGCTTTCTTT. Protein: CASSGLENTEAFF.

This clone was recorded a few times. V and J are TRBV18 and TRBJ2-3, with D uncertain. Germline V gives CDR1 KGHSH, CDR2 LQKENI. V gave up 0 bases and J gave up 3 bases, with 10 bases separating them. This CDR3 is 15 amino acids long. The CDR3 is CASSPPDRSTDTQYF. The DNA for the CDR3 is TGTGCCAGCTCACCACCGGATCGGAGTACAGATACGCAGTATTTT.

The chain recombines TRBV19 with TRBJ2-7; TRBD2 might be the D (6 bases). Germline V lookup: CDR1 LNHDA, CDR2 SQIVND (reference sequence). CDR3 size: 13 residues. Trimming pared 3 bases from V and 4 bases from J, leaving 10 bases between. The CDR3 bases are TGTGCCAGTAGTATCGGGGGAGCTTACGAGCAGTACTTC. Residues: CASSIGGAYEQYF.

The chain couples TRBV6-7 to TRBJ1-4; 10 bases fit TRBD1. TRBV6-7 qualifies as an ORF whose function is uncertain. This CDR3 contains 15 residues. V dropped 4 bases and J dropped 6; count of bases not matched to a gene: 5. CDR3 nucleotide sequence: TGTGCCAGCAGTTTTGCCGGGACAGGGGATGAAAAACTGTTTTTT. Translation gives CASSFAGTGDEKLFF.

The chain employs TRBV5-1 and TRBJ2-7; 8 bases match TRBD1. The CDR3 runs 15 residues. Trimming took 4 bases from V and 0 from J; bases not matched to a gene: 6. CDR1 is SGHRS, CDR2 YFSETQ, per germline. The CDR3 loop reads CASSPRQGSSYEQYF. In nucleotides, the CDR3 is TGCGCCAGCAGCCCCAGACAGGGGAGCTCCTACGAGCAGTACTTC.

In DNA form, the CDR3 reads TGTGCCAGCAGTCCCGGGACAGGGCCGGCTGAGCAGTTCTTC. Protein: CASSPGTGPAEQFF. V is TRBV27 and J is TRBJ2-1; 9 bases match TRBD1. CDR3 length equals 14 residues. Germline loops: CDR1 MNHEY, CDR2 SMNVEV (reference sequence). J was trimmed by 9 bases and V by 5 bases; bases with no gene match: 8.

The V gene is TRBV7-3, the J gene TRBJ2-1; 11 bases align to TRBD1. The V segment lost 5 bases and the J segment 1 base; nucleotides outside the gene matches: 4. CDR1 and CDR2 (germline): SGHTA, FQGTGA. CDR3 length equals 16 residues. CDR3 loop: CASSRTGGKSYNEQFF. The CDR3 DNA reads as TGTGCCAGCAGCAGGACAGGGGGCAAATCCTACAATGAGCAGTTCTTC.

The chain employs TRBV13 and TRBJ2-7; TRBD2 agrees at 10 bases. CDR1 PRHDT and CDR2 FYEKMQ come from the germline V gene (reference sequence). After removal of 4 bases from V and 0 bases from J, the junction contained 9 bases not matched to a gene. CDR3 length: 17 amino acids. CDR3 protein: CASSSLGERGGSYEQYF. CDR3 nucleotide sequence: TGTGCCAGCAGCTCCCTGGGGGAGCGGGGGGGCTCCTACGAGCAGTACTTC. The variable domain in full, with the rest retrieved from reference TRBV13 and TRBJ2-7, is AAGVIQSPRHLIKEKRETATLKCYPIPRHDTVYWYQQGPGQDPQFLISFYEKMQSDKGSIPDRFSAQQFSDYHSELNMSSLELGDSALYFCASSSLGERGGSYEQYFGPGTRLTVT.

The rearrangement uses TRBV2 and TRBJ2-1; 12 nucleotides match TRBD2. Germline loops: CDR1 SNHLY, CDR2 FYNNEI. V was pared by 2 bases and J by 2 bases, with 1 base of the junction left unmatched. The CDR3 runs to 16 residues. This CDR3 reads CASSESSGGAYNEQFF. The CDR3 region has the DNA TGTGCCAGCAGTGAATCTAGCGGGGGGGCCTACAATGAGCAGTTCTTC.